The subject of this entry is one TCR beta chain. This sample stems from a study of OX40 agonist ivuxolimab in advanced cancers. Assay used: immunoSEQ multiplex PCR; TCRdb lists only in-frame clones, some missing. Of 75,000 to 90,000 clones listed, roughly 92% are singletons. Systemic immunosuppression or autoimmune disease history was grounds to exclude patients. Blood specimens came from baseline, cycle 4 day 1, and cycle 7 day 1. J lost 5 bases, V lost 6 bases, and 6 bases had no gene match. CDR3 length: 14 residues. From germline, CDR1 is SNHLY and CDR2 FYNNEI. This rearrangement joins TRBV2 to TRBJ2-5, with TRBD1 matching over 10 bases. The source of this sequence is an adult with an advanced solid tumor such as melanoma, head and neck, liver or kidney cancer. This specimen consisted of CD4+ or CD8+ T cells sorted from blood, obtained in a trial of the OX40 agonist ivuxolimab. The CDR3 is CASSGQGGSETQYF. The CDR3 region has the DNA TGTGCCAGCAGCGGACAGGGGGGATCGGAGACCCAGTACTTC.